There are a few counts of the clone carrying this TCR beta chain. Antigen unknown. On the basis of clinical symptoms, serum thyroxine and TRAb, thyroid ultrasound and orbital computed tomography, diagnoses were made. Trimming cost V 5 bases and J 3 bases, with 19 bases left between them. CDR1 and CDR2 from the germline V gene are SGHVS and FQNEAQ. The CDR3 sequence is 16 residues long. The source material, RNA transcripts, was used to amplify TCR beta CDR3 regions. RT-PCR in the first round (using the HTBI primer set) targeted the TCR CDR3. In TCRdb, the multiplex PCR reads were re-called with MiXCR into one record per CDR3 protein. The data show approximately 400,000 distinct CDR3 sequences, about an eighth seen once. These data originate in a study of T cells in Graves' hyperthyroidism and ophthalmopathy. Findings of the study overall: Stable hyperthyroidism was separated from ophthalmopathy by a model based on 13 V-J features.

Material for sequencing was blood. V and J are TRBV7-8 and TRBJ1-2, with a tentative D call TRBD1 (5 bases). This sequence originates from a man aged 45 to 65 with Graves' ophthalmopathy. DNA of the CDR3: TGTGCCAGCAGCCCAACCCGTGGGGGGGGAGACTATGGCTACACCTTC. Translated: CASSPTRGGGDYGYTF.